This T cell receptor (beta chain) originates from a study of cytomegalovirus exposure and HLA in healthy donors. The protocol was immunoSEQ multiplex PCR, while the TCRdb copy is restricted to in-frame clones and leaves out a portion. This sample has 100,000 or so clones, with roughly 86% found just once. From the roughly 110-subject validation cohort, which was separate from the roughly 630-subject first cohort, the donors were drawn. This receptor was taken from a young woman in good health and CMV-seropositive. The sequenced material came from PBMCs.

The CDR3 region has the DNA TGTGCCAGCAGCCTGACCGACCAGGGGGAAGCTTTCTTT. It specifies CASSLTDQGEAFF. The V gene is TRBV7-9, the J gene TRBJ1-1, with a tentative D call TRBD1 (6 bases). Trimming took 5 bases from V and 8 from J, leaving 15 bases between them. CDR1 and CDR2 (germline): SEHNR, FQNEAQ (reference sequence). The CDR3 has 13 residues.